Presented here are 17 T cell receptor beta chains from one specimen sequenced in a study of blood T cells in healthy people across ages. Then a second PCR, running about 7 to 11 cycles, was carried out with a sample-barcoded 5' primer and a J-beta primer mix. TCRdb re-called the 5' RACE reads through MiXCR, storing one row per CDR3 protein. Of approximately 900,000 distinct CDR3 sequences in the sample, almost 30% were seen once. The same sample was also studied in work on T cells of mothers and their children.

Sequencing was performed on blood. These receptors were obtained from a woman in her thirties or forties in good health.

As regards this clonotype: With a much larger clone just one base away, this may be a read error. V gene TRBV9 combines with J gene TRBJ2-7, with 9 bases lining up with TRBD1. With 3 bases clipped from V and 4 bases from J, the junction kept 8 bases outside the gene matches. The length of the CDR3 is 15 residues. CDR1 SGDLS and CDR2 YYNGEE come from the germline V gene. In DNA, the CDR3 is TGTGCCAGCAGCGCCGGGACAGGGAGCGCATACGAGCAGTACTTC. This translates into CASSAGTGSAYEQYF. The whole variable domain, remainder taken from reference TRBV9 and TRBJ2-7, is DSGVTQTPKHLITATGQRVTLRCSPRSGDLSVYWYQQSLDQGLQFLIQYYNGEERAKGNILERFSAQQFPDLHSELNLSSLELGDSALYFCASSAGTGSAYEQYFGPGTRLTVT.

This clonotype was seen repeatedly, ten times or more. The genes are TRBV11-2 and TRBJ2-7; 7 bases line up with TRBD2. Germline CDR1 and CDR2: SGHAT and FQNNGV. The CDR3 contains 15 residues. The V gene end was trimmed by 1 base and the J gene end by 5 bases; junction bases not matched to a gene: 8. The CDR3 coding sequence is TGTGCCAGCAGCTTAGTCGGGTACCGGGGGGACGAGCAGTACTTC. Protein sequence: CASSLVGYRGDEQYF.

Here the CDR3 DNA reads TGTGCCAGCCTCCCCCGGGCACGATACAATGAGCAGTTCTTC. Amino acid sequence: CASLPRARYNEQFF. This chain joins TRBV2 and TRBJ2-1, with D hard to call. The CDR3 consists of 14 residues. CDR1 is SNHLY, CDR2 FYNNEI, per germline. V lost 8 bases and J 4 bases, leaving 15 bases between the germline ends.

The V call is TRBV7-9, the J call TRBJ2-3; the D is unclear. Deletions cut 1 base from V and 4 bases from J, with 12 bases between. CDR1 and CDR2 (germline): SEHNR, FQNEAQ (reference sequence). The CDR3 loop spans 15 amino acids. The CDR3, as DNA: TGTGCCAGCAGCTTAGATGCCGGGCCCCCAGATACGCAGTATTTT. Encoded protein: CASSLDAGPPDTQYF.

This clonotype was seen ten or more times. The chain combines TRBV28 with TRBJ1-2, with D tentatively TRBD1 (5 bases). The germline V and J ends were trimmed by 5 bases and 4 bases, with 17 bases remaining between them. The CDR3 is 15 amino acids. Germline V gene lookup returns CDR1 MDHEN and CDR2 SYDVKM. The CDR3 protein is CASSTQIWGAYGYTF. In DNA, the CDR3 is TGTGCCAGCAGTACCCAGATCTGGGGCGCCTATGGCTACACCTTC.

This clonotype was detected ten times or more. This rearrangement joins TRBV12-3 or TRBV12-4 to TRBJ2-1; a possible D gene is TRBD2 (6 bases). The CDR3 sequence is 13 residues long. V lost 1 base and J lost 9, with 10 bases in between. The CDR3 bases are TGTGCCAGCAGTTTAGGCAGGGAGGCTGAGCAGTTCTTC. It specifies CASSLGREAEQFF.

This clonotype has a count of ten or more. This sequence joins TRBV5-1 and TRBJ2-3, with D possibly TRBD1 on 6 matching bases. The CDR3 is made up of 15 amino acids. Per the germline V gene, CDR1 is SGHRS and CDR2 is YFSETQ. Between the trimmed V and J ends, which lost 0 bases and 1 base, there was a span of 9 bases. CDR3 nucleotides: TGCGCCAGCAGCTTGGAGAACAGGGGCACAGATACGCAGTATTTT. Amino acids: CASSLENRGTDTQYF.

This chain links TRBV5-4 with TRBJ1-2, with D tentatively TRBD1 (5 bases). Trimming took off 1 base at V and 4 bases at J, with 8 bases between the two ends. In germline, CDR1 is SGHNT, CDR2 YYREEE (reference sequence). CDR3 length: 13 residues. CDR3 coding DNA: TGTGCCAGCAGCTTGTGGGGGACCTATGGCTACACCTTC. This translates into CASSLWGTYGYTF.

This clonotype has only a few counts. The CDR3: CATSEPRTTWDEQFF. The CDR3 bases are TGTGCCACCAGTGAGCCGCGGACGACATGGGATGAGCAGTTCTTC. V usage is TRBV24-1 and J usage is TRBJ2-1; D is unresolved. The CDR3 extends over 15 amino acids. V lost 4 bases to trimming and J lost 8 bases, with 17 bases between them. Per the germline V gene, CDR1 is KGHDR and CDR2 is SFDVKD.

Many counts were recorded for this clonotype. The J gene is TRBJ1-5, the V gene TRBV2; D may be TRBD1 (5 bases). Trimming pared 6 bases from V and 5 bases from J, leaving 8 bases between. Per germline, CDR1 SNHLY and CDR2 FYNNEI. The CDR3 sequence is 12 residues long. The CDR3 DNA reads TGTGCCAGCAGGGGAGGGGATCAGCCCCAGCATTTT. Translation gives CASRGGDQPQHF.

This clonotype appeared many times. The chain carries TRBV5-5 and TRBJ2-5, with unresolved D. Between the trimmed V and J ends, which lost 4 bases and 0 bases, there was a span of 13 bases. From germline, CDR1 is SGHKS and CDR2 YYEKEE (reference sequence). This CDR3 comprises 15 residues. The CDR3 sequence: CASSHLTEYQETQYF. In DNA, the CDR3 is TGTGCCAGCAGCCACCTGACTGAGTACCAAGAGACCCAGTACTTC.

This clonotype has only a few counts. At one end the junction does not follow the germline gene, possibly because of a read error. The chain carries TRBV20-1 and TRBJ2-1; D might be TRBD2 (7 bases). CDR3 length: 15 residues. CDR1 DFQATT and CDR2 SNEGSKA come from the germline V gene (reference sequence). The CDR3 protein is CSAEGVQRGYNKQFF. CDR3 DNA: TGCAGTGCCGAGGGGGTCCAGCGGGGATACAATAAGCAGTTCTTC.

In its sample, this clonotype was seen many times. This chain uses TRBV7-2 with TRBJ2-7, with 10 bases fitting TRBD2. Germline assignment: CDR1 SGHTA and CDR2 FQGNSA. Trimming took 6 bases from V and 7 from J; bases not matched to a gene: 9. The CDR3 contains 14 residues. The CDR3 loop is CASSLAGALEEQYF. The DNA for the CDR3 is TGTGCCAGCAGTCTAGCGGGGGCGCTGGAGGAGCAGTACTTC. Full variable domain (outside the CDR3, taken from reference TRBV7-2 and TRBJ2-7): GAGVSQSPSNKVTEKGKDVELRCDPISGHTALYWYRQSLGQGLEFLIYFQGNSAPDKSGLPSDRFSAERTGGSVSTLTIQRTQQEDSAVYLCASSLAGALEEQYFGPGTRLTVT.

This clonotype has just a few counts. The chain joins TRBV6-2 or TRBV6-3 to TRBJ2-3; 9 nucleotides agree with TRBD2. The V segment lost 5 bases and the J segment 8 bases; nucleotides outside the gene matches: 11. The germline gives CDR1 MNHEY, CDR2 SVGEGT. The CDR3 totals 15 residues. The CDR3 sequence: CASSPMAGGQGTQYF. The DNA for the CDR3 is TGTGCCAGCAGTCCTATGGCGGGGGGGCAAGGTACGCAGTATTTT.

The chain employs TRBV12-3 or TRBV12-4 and TRBJ2-3, with TRBD1 as a possible D gene (6 bases). V was trimmed by 3 bases and J by 3 bases, leaving 10 bases between them. CDR3 length: 14 residues. This CDR3 reads CASSFYRETDTQYF. CDR3 nucleotide sequence: TGTGCCAGCAGTTTTTACAGGGAGACAGATACGCAGTATTTT.

V usage is TRBV2 and J usage is TRBJ2-5; D is undetermined. Trimming pared 8 bases from V and 4 bases from J, leaving 17 bases between. Germline CDR1 is SNHLY and CDR2 is FYNNEI. This CDR3 comprises 14 residues. The DNA of the CDR3 is TGTGCCAGCGAGAACGGACGGAACTTAGAGACCCAGTACTTC. Its protein product is CASENGRNLETQYF.

This clonotype was seen ten or more times. This chain links TRBV7-9 with TRBJ2-7; D is unclear. The ends were cut back, 0 bases at V and 2 bases at J, with 5 bases in the middle. The CDR3 length is 13 residues. CDR1 and CDR2 (germline): SEHNR, FQNEAQ (reference sequence). CDR3 sequence: CASSLAHAYEQYF. The CDR3 DNA sequence: TGTGCCAGCAGCTTAGCACACGCCTACGAGCAGTACTTC.